Shown below are 6 T cell receptor beta chains from a single sample sequenced in a study of T cell repertoires in cytomegalovirus infection. One entry per CDR3 protein results from TCRdb running MiXCR on the reads. This repertoire shows 740,000 or so distinct CDR3 sequences, approximately 34% found once; its top ten account for under 3%. Sequenced input: PBMCs. These receptors were taken from a human donor in good health (CMV status not recorded). Some clones in this sample may be carry-over from other donors' samples.

This clonotype was counted only a few times. The chain is built from TRBV12-3 or TRBV12-4 and TRBJ2-1, with D possibly matching TRBD2 (6 bases). Between the trimmed V and J ends, which lost 3 bases and 8 bases, there was a span of 14 bases. The CDR3 consists of 14 residues. The CDR3 spells CASSLKVPSDEQFF. The CDR3 region has the DNA TGTGCCAGCAGTTTGAAAGTCCCTAGCGATGAGCAGTTCTTC.

This clonotype occurred many times. CDR3 region: CASSQEALGGQPQHF. The CDR3 region has the DNA TGTGCCAGCAGCCAAGAAGCGCTCGGCGGCCAGCCCCAGCATTTT. The chain links TRBV7-2 to TRBJ1-5; D gene unclear. CDR1 and CDR2 from the germline V gene are SGHTA and FQGNSA. Between the trimmed V and J ends, which lost 5 bases and 7 bases, there was a span of 18 bases. CDR3 length equals 15 residues. The full variable domain, with the rest looked up from reference TRBV7-2 and TRBJ1-5, is GAGVSQSPSNKVTEKGKDVELRCDPISGHTALYWYRQSLGQGLEFLIYFQGNSAPDKSGLPSDRFSAERTGGSVSTLTIQRTQQEDSAVYLCASSQEALGGQPQHFGDGTRLSIL.

CDR3 in DNA: TGTGCCAGCAGCCAAGATCAAAGACAACTCCGCCACTTT. Translated: CASSQDQRQLRHF. The J gene is TRBJ1-6, the V gene TRBV14; no firm D call. Deletions cut 0 bases from V and 18 bases from J, with 15 bases between. The germline V gene has CDR1 SGHDN and CDR2 FVKESK. CDR3 length: 13 amino acids.

This clonotype was seen a handful of times. The chain's CDR3 is CASSFVGISSYNEQFF. The CDR3 DNA sequence: TGTGCCAGCAGCTTCGTGGGGATAAGCTCCTACAATGAGCAGTTCTTC. J is TRBJ2-1 and V is TRBV7-2; no clear D gene. This CDR3 comprises 16 residues. V lost 3 bases and J lost 0, with 12 bases in between. The germline CDR1 and CDR2 sequences are SGHTA and FQGNSA.

The chain combines TRBV10-1 with TRBJ2-1, with a tentative D call TRBD1 (6 bases). V was trimmed by 3 bases and J by 1 base, leaving 13 bases between them. Germline V gene sequence: CDR1 WNHNN, CDR2 SYGVQD (reference sequence). This CDR3 has 16 residues. The CDR3 protein is CASSEKQGRSYNEQFF. The CDR3 DNA sequence: TGCGCCAGCAGTGAAAAACAGGGAAGGTCCTACAATGAGCAGTTCTTC.

The chain employs TRBV28 and TRBJ2-6, with 10 nucleotides matching TRBD1. This CDR3 contains 18 residues. After removal of 5 bases from V and 1 base from J, the junction contained 8 bases not matched to a gene. Germline V gene data show CDR1 as MDHEN and CDR2 as SYDVKM. The CDR3: CASSNRGQGRSGANVLTF. In DNA, the CDR3 is TGTGCCAGCAGTAACCGGGGACAGGGGAGGTCTGGGGCCAACGTCCTGACTTTC.